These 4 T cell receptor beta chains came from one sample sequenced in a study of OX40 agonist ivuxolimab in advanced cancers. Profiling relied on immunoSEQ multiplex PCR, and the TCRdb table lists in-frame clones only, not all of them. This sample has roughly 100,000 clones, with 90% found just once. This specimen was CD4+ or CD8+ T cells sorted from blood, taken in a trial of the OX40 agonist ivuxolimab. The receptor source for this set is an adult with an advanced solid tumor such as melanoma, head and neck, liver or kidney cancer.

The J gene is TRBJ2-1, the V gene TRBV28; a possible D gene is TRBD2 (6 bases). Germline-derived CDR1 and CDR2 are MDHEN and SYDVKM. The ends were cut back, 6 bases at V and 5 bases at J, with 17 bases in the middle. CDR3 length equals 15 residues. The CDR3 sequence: CASRPRRGQNNEQFF. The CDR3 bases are TGTGCCAGCAGACCGAGGCGGGGTCAGAACAATGAGCAGTTCTTC. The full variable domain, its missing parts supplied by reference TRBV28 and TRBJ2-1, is DVKVTQSSRYLVKRTGEKVFLECVQDMDHENMFWYRQDPGLGLRLIYFSYDVKMKEKGDIPEGYSVSREKKERFSLILESASTNQTSMYLCASRPRRGQNNEQFFGPGTRLTVL.

In nucleotides, the CDR3 is TGTGCCAGCGGGTTGTTTTCACCCCTCCACTTT. This sequence encodes CASGLFSPLHF. This chain uses TRBV6-6 with TRBJ1-6; no clear D gene. Trimming removed 8 bases at V and 9 bases at J, with 8 bases between. Looked up from germline, CDR1 is MNHNY and CDR2 is SVGAGI (reference sequence). This CDR3 spans 11 amino acids.

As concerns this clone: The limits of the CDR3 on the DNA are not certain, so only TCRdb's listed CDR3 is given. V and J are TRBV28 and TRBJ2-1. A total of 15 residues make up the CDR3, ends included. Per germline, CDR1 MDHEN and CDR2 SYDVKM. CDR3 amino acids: CASSFGPGGNNEQFF.

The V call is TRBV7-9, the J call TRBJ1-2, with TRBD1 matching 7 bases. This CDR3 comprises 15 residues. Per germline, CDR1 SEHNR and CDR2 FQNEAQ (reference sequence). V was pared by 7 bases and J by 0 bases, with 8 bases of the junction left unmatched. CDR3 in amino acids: CASIQQGTPNYGYTF. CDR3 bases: TGTGCCAGCATTCAACAGGGGACCCCTAACTATGGCTACACCTTC. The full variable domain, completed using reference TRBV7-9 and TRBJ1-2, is DTGVSQNPRHKITKRGQNVTFRCDPISEHNRLYWYRQTLGQGPEFLTYFQNEAQLEKSRLLSDRFSAERPKGSFSTLEIQRTEQGDSAMYLCASIQQGTPNYGYTFGSGTRLTVV.